This paragraph covers one T cell receptor (beta chain) sequence. It has no known antigen specificity. Base qualities are not recorded, but no much larger clone differs from it by a single base. Reads for this sample came from an Illumina NovaSeq 6000. cDNA libraries for TCRalpha and TCRbeta were prepared by 5'RACE using constant-segment primers, with sample barcodes and unique molecular identifiers added. RNA was extracted from every sample with Trizol reagent. Amplification of the libraries took two PCR steps, and the second step added a second sample barcode plus Illumina TruSeq adapters. The libraries were sequenced on an Illumina NovaSeq using 2 x 150 bp paired-end reads. Turning to the authors' computational methods: The reads were demultiplexed and collapsed into UMI-guided consensus sequences using migec v1.2.7. Using mixcr v2.1.11, UMI consensuses were aligned to TRA and TRB V and J templates and then assembled into clonotypes. A clonotype was counted as expanded or contracted only when both edgeR and NoisET called the clonotype significant, with the noise models trained on biological replicates. edgeR calls used a false discovery rate-adjusted p below 0.01 and a log2 fold-change threshold of 1. PCA with hierarchical clustering of max-normalized trajectories of the 1000 most abundant clonotypes was used as exploratory dynamics analysis. Each responding clone was given a CD4 or CD8 phenotype based on the CD4+ and CD8+ repertoires, which had been sequenced separately. The public reads were run again by TCRdb, first through fastp at Q25 and then through MiXCR, and only productive beta chains were kept. Entries are consolidated by CDR3 protein sequence, retaining the most common genes and DNA. The V and J calls shown here were made by TCRdb, not taken from the authors' results. Here the sample has around 190,000 distinct CDR3 sequences; 18% occur a single time. The leading ten clones occupy 3% to 4% of the sample.

The sample comes from a study of T-cell memory formation after mild COVID-19 (dated by TCRdb to about 2021). As for the study more broadly: TCR sequence clusters from the two donors were found to be largely donor specific. In a couple of donors, T-cell clones that expanded and contracted after mild COVID-19 were tracked by sequencing TCRalpha and TCRbeta repertoires over time. The cohort comprised two young, previously healthy adult volunteers, one female and one male.

The germline V gene specifies SGHDN as CDR1 and FVKESK as CDR2. CDR3 length: 13 amino acids, cysteine to phenylalanine. Of all the DNA, just the CDR3 is kept, 39 bases in frame from base 1. V was cut back by 3 bases and J by 11 bases, leaving a gap of 14 bases between them. PBMCs were isolated by Ficoll-Paque density gradient centrifugation. Here is what the overall study found, with its caveats: Clones contracting from day 15 to 85 had balanced CD4/CD8 phenotypes, while a second wave expanding from day 15 to 37 was biased towards CD4+. Contracting CD4+ clones were located mainly in the CM and EM memory subsets, whereas CD8+ clones were found to be enriched in EMRA. The detection of some responding clones in pre-infection memory suggests that pre-existing cross-reactive memory T cells joined the SARS-CoV-2 response. Only two mild cases were covered by the study, and larger cohorts that include severe cases with pre-infection samples were considered necessary. The second-wave clones that peaked on day 37 were not confirmed to be SARS-CoV-2 specific.

The source material was PBMCs or a T cell subset sorted from them (not recorded which). The rearrangement combines TRBV14 with TRBJ1-3; too little of a D gene remains to name it. The clonotype was recovered from a man between 18 and 29 years old who had mild COVID-19 (a few samples of this study predate the infection). The sample titles of this study are shuffled in the database, so cell type and time point are left out; the donor was told from shared clones. The DNA is TGTGCCAGCAGCCAGGCCTTGGGTTCGGCCATATATTTT. Translated, this is CASSQALGSAIYF.